This TCR beta chain is drawn from a study of blood T cell repertoires in COVID-19. Study-level information: Acute-phase and convalescent COVID-19 samples originated in the United States, Italy and Spain. PBMCs, B-cell-depleted T cells, or T cells provided the cDNA or gDNA that made up the material.

V shed 6 bases and J 5 bases; nucleotides not matched to a gene: 7. Germline V gene sequence: CDR1 ENHRY, CDR2 SYGVKD. This CDR3 has 14 residues. Methods used by the authors: Reference gene primer amplification in the assay estimated nucleated cell counts. Assay used: immunoSEQ multiplex PCR; TCRdb lists only in-frame clones, some missing. The DNA gave D and trimming, while V, J and clone size come from that table. The repertoire holds roughly 200,000 clones, with 80% to 85% as singletons. Sequencing was done on a sample of peripheral blood. This TCR derives from a human donor in a cohort sampled during active COVID-19. The V gene is TRBV10-3, the J gene TRBJ2-7; 10 bases agree with TRBD1. As DNA, the CDR3 is TGTGCCATCAGGGGACAGGGGCGCGACGACGAGCAGTACTTC. Its protein is CAIRGQGRDDEQYF.